This entry lists 4 T cell receptor beta chains sequenced from one sample in a study of blood T cell repertoires in COVID-19 (dated by TCRdb to about 2020). Library generation was performed with the immunoSEQ multiplex PCR assay. In its TCRdb copy, this immuneACCESS table keeps in-frame sequences only and misses some clones. Where compared with another copy, unresolved V genes explain less than half of these, and the others have no known cause. The sample table contains about 80,000 clones; only one count was recorded for 88% of them. The ten largest clonotypes hold about 7% of the sample. The sequencing input was peripheral blood. Every receptor here comes from an elderly woman with acute or convalescent COVID-19.

CDR3 residues: CASSHQQGAAKNIQYF. The CDR3 DNA reads TGTGCCAGCAGCCACCAACAGGGGGCGGCCAAAAACATTCAGTACTTC. The V gene is TRBV3-1 (or the pseudogene TRBV3-2), the J gene TRBJ2-4; 9 nucleotides agree with TRBD1. Germline V gene sequence: CDR1 LGHDT, CDR2 YNNKEL (reference sequence). The V and J ends lost 3 bases and 1 base, in that order; junction bases with no gene match: 4. This CDR3 comprises 16 residues.

The chain combines TRBV6-2 or TRBV6-3 with TRBJ1-6, with D hard to call. From germline, CDR1 is MNHEY and CDR2 SVGEGT. This CDR3 is 16 amino acids long. Trimming shortened V by 2 bases and J by 0 bases, and 8 bases separated the two germline ends. The CDR3 region is CASSYHSSSYNSPLHF. The DNA for the CDR3 is TGTGCCAGCAGTTACCACAGCAGCTCCTATAATTCACCCCTCCACTTT.

This chain uses TRBV6-6 with TRBJ2-7; 15 nucleotides match TRBD2. Per the germline V gene, CDR1 is MNHNY and CDR2 is SVGAGI (reference sequence). J lost 5 bases, V lost 6 bases, and 5 bases had no gene match. The CDR3 is 15 residues long. This CDR3 reads CASRPGLAGGDEQYF. In nucleotides, the CDR3 is TGTGCCAGCAGACCGGGACTAGCGGGAGGAGACGAGCAGTACTTC.

V gene TRBV5-1 combines with J gene TRBJ1-1; no clear D. This CDR3 is built from 15 residues. V was cut by 3 bases and J by 2 bases, with 14 bases left in between. CDR1 and CDR2 (germline): SGHRS, YFSETQ. This chain's CDR3 is CASSSGREGNTEAFF. The DNA of the CDR3 is TGCGCCAGCAGCTCTGGACGGGAAGGTAACACTGAAGCTTTCTTT.